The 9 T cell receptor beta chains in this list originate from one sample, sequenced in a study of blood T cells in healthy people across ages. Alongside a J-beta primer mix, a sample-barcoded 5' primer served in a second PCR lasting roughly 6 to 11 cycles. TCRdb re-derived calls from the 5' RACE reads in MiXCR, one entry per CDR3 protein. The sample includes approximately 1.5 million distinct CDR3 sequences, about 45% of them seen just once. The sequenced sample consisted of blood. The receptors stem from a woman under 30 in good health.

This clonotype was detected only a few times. CDR3 amino acids: CASSQMDRLRGTEAFF. CDR3 DNA: TGTGCCAGCAGCCAAATGGACAGGTTGAGGGGGACTGAAGCTTTCTTT. The chain recombines TRBV14 with TRBJ1-1; 7 bases fit TRBD1. The CDR3 spans 16 residues. In germline, CDR1 is SGHDN, CDR2 FVKESK. J was trimmed by 5 bases and V by 2 bases; bases with no gene match: 11. The entire variable domain, with the rest obtained from reference TRBV14 and TRBJ1-1, is as follows: EAGVTQFPSHSVIEKGQTVTLRCDPISGHDNLYWYRRVMGKEIKFLLHFVKESKQDESGMPNNRFLAERTGGTYSTLKVQPAELEDSGVYFCASSQMDRLRGTEAFFGQGTRLTVV.

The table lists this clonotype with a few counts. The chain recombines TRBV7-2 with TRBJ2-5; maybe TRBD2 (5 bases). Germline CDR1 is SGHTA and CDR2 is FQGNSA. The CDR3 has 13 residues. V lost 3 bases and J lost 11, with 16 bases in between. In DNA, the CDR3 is TGTGCCAGCAGCTTCTCGTTCGGGAATGAGCAGTACTTC. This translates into CASSFSFGNEQYF.

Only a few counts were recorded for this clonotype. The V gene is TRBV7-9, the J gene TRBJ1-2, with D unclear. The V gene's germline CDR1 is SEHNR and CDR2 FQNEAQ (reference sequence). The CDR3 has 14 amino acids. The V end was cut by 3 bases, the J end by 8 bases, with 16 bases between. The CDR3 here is CASSFETLRRGYTF. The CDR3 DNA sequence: TGTGCCAGCAGCTTCGAAACCCTAAGGCGAGGCTACACCTTC.

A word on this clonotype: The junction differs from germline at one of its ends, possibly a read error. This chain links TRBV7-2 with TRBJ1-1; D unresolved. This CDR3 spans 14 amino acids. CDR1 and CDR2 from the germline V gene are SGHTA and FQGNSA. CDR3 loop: CASSLIDMNAEAFF. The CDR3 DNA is TGTGCCAGCAGCTTGATAGACATGAACGCTGAAGCTTTCTTT.

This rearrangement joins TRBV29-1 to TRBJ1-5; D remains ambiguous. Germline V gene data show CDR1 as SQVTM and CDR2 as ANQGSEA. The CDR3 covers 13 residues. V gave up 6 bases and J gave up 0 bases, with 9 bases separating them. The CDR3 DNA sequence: TGCAGCGTCCGGCGGGATAGCAATCAGCCCCAGCATTTT. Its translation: CSVRRDSNQPQHF. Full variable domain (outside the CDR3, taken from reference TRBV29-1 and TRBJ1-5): SAVISQKPSRDICQRGTSLTIQCQVDSQVTMMFWYRQQPGQSLTLIATANQGSEATYESGFVIDKFPISRPNLTFSTLTVSNMSPEDSSIYLCSVRRDSNQPQHFGDGTRLSIL.

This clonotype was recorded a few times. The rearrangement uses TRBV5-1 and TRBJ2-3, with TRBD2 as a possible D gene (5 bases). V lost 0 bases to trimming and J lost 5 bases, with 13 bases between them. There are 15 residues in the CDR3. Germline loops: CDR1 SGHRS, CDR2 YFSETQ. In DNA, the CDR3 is TGCGCCAGCAGCTTGGATGGAGGCCTGGGAGATACGCAGTATTTT. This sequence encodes CASSLDGGLGDTQYF.

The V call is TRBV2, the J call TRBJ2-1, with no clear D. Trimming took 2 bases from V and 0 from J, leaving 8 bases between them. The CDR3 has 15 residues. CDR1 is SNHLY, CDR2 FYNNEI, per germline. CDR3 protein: CASSEMASSYNEQFF. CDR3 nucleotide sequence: TGTGCCAGCAGTGAAATGGCTAGCTCCTACAATGAGCAGTTCTTC.

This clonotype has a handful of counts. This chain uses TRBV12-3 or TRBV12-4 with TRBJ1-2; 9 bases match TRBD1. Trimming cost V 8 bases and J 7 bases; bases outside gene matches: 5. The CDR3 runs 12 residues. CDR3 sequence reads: CASGGTGPGYTF. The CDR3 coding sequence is TGTGCCAGCGGGGGGACAGGGCCTGGCTACACCTTC.

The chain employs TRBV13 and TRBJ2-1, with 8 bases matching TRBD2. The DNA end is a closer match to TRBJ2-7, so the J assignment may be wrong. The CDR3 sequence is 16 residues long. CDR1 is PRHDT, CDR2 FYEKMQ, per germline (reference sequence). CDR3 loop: CASSPGVSGVYNEQYF. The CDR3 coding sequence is TGTGCCAGCAGCCCAGGTGTTAGCGGGGTTTACAATGAGCAGTACTTC.